The clone carrying this T cell receptor beta chain was observed once. The data were obtained in a study of blood T cell repertoires in COVID-19. Study in general: COVID-19 samples, acute and convalescent, were from the United States, Italy and Spain.

The CDR3 runs 12 residues. V lost 4 bases, J lost 7 bases, and 10 bases lay in between. Germline V gene lookup returns CDR1 LGHNA and CDR2 YSLEER. Source study methods: Quantification of nucleated cells was approximated via reference gene primer amplification. Repertoires were generated with immunoSEQ multiplex PCR, while TCRdb's copy carries only in-frame clones and drops some. V and J calls and clone size are copied from that table; D and trimming were computed from the DNA. The data show around 120,000 clones, 78% seen once. The specimen sequenced was peripheral blood. The chain links TRBV4-3 to TRBJ1-2, with a weak D call TRBD1 (5 bases). The clonotype originates from a man in his 70s with acute or convalescent COVID-19. This CDR3 is CASSRSQGGYTF. For the CDR3, the DNA is TGCGCCAGCAGCCGGAGCCAGGGTGGCTACACCTTC.